This entry is about one T cell receptor beta chain. Its cognate antigen has yet to be identified. The input lacks base qualities; no much larger clone sits a single base away. Including the terminal cysteine and phenylalanine, the CDR3 comprises 13 residues. Kept here is only the CDR3 DNA, which spans 39 bases and is read in frame from base 1. Relative to germline, V is 5 bases shorter and J is 1 base shorter, with 8 bases between their ends. CDR1 and CDR2 are drawn from the germline V gene (reference sequence): LNHNV, YYDKDF. The time point label, read with the paper, signifies: individuals recovered from natural SARS-CoV-2 infection. The sample comes from a study of Ad26.COV2.S vaccination and SARS-CoV-2 variants (dated by TCRdb to about 2021). Background for the entire study: Sequencing of the TCRbeta repertoire served to evaluate the specificity and breadth of SARS-CoV-2-reactive T cell receptors following Ad26.COV2.S vaccination. The TCR-sequenced set comprised approximately 32 samples: around 20 Ad26.COV2.S vaccine recipients, 5 placebo recipients and 8 SARS-CoV-2 convalescent individuals. Here is what the overall study found, with its caveats: The authors noted that total T cell responses may have been underestimated by the TCR breadth and depth analyses. Comparable non-spike TCR breadth was observed between vaccine and placebo recipients, consistent with only spike being contained in the vaccine. Ad26.COV2.S recipients had higher spike-specific TCR breadth than placebo recipients (P = 0.0014). After vaccination, substantial breadth of spike-specific CD8+ and CD4+ T cell responses was reported.

The immunoSEQ Assay was the method used to sequence TCRbeta CDR3 regions. After extraction, genomic DNA underwent amplification by bias-controlled multiplex PCR, followed by high-throughput sequencing. Processing in the source paper ran as follows. To quantify the absolute abundance of every unique TCRbeta CDR3 region, sequences were collapsed and filtered. T cell fraction was estimated by normalizing TCRbeta template counts to usable DNA, which was measured by amplifying reference genes present in all nucleated cells. Repertoire TCRs were annotated as SARS-CoV-2-specific when V gene, CDR3 amino acid sequence and J gene were exactly matched to a known reactive TCR set. The reference SARS-CoV-2 TCR set was derived from MIRA and filtered for enrichment in COVID-19-positive ImmuneCODE repertoires, a step that removed public or cross-reactive TCRs. Using the MIRA antigens, annotated TCRs were further analysed by specific ORF or by position within an ORF. Breadth was defined as annotated unique rearrangements over total unique productive rearrangements; depth was the summed frequency of those rearrangements. Group comparisons of TCR breadth used two-sided Wilcoxon rank-sum tests. TCRdb carries this immuneACCESS record with in-frame sequences only. Its versions omit some clonotypes, under half of them owing to an unresolved V gene in the studies checked, with the rest unexplained. V, J and clone size reflect that table, while D and trimming were determined from the DNA. The sample has 300,000 to 400,000 clones on record, roughly nine tenths of them singletons. The ten largest clones represent about 3.8% of the sample.

The starting material was peripheral blood, obtained after recovery from COVID-19. The sequence derives from a human donor who had recovered from COVID-19. The chain was built from TRBV15 and TRBJ1-2, with the D gene call left open. The CDR3 in this case is CATSQSDNYGYTF. The bases are TGTGCCACCAGCCAATCCGATAACTATGGCTACACCTTC.